Each of the 4 T cell receptor beta chains below was sequenced from the same sample in a study of T-cell reconstitution after alpha-beta-depleted transplantation in children. This sample's TCRbeta library carried unique molecular identifier barcodes. MiXCR, applied by TCRdb to the PCR reads, yields one record per CDR3 protein. This repertoire shows roughly 570,000 distinct CDR3 sequences, 25% to 30% found once; its top ten account for approximately 39%. Sample: PBMCs, taken before TCRalphabeta/CD19-depleted stem cell transplant. The receptors come from a boy younger than two with Wiskott-Aldrich syndrome, due to receive a stem cell transplant.

This clonotype has more than one count but fewer than ten. This chain connects TRBV29-1 to TRBJ1-4; TRBD1 might be the D (6 bases). Germline V gene lookup returns CDR1 SQVTM and CDR2 ANQGSEA. The length of the CDR3 is 12 residues. Trimming stripped 6 bases from V and 8 bases from J, with 13 bases between. The CDR3 reads CSVQQGYEKLFF. DNA for the CDR3: TGCAGCGTCCAACAGGGCTACGAAAAACTGTTTTTT.

The CDR3 is CASSRLVQETQYF. The CDR3 DNA reads TGTGCCAGCAGTCGACTGGTCCAAGAGACCCAGTACTTC. The chain uses TRBV28 and TRBJ2-5; no reliable D call. V was pared by 5 bases and J by 1 base, with 8 bases between. The CDR3 loop spans 13 amino acids. Germline V gene sequence: CDR1 MDHEN, CDR2 SYDVKM. The full variable domain, completed using reference TRBV28 and TRBJ2-5, is DVKVTQSSRYLVKRTGEKVFLECVQDMDHENMFWYRQDPGLGLRLIYFSYDVKMKEKGDIPEGYSVSREKKERFSLILESASTNQTSMYLCASSRLVQETQYFGPGTRLLVL.

V is TRBV5-4 and J is TRBJ2-5, with 7 bases matching TRBD2. Germline V gives CDR1 SGHNT, CDR2 YYREEE (reference sequence). Trimming took 0 bases from V and 2 from J; bases not matched to a gene: 10. The CDR3 runs to 17 residues. This CDR3 reads CASSLVGAAGRQETQYF. As DNA, the CDR3 is TGTGCCAGCAGCTTGGTAGGGGCAGCGGGACGACAAGAGACCCAGTACTTC.

The gene calls are TRBV19 and TRBJ1-5, with 7 bases lining up with TRBD1. After removal of 6 bases from V and 5 bases from J, the junction contained 1 base not matched to a gene. The CDR3 contains 12 residues. Germline assignment: CDR1 LNHDA and CDR2 SQIVND (reference sequence). CDR3 loop: CASRQGHQPQHF. In DNA, the CDR3 is TGTGCCAGTAGACAGGGGCATCAGCCCCAGCATTTT.